This T cell receptor beta chain is drawn from a study of T cells expressing NK-cell markers. Overall study context: Underlying the TCR beta repertoires were sorted CD3+CD56+NKG2C+, CD3+CD56+NKG2C- and CD3+CD56-NKG2C+ T cells.

Study-wide findings and caveats: The share of CD8+ T cells held by dominant NKG2C+ clonotypes was roughly 1.0-8% in about 6 donors. Dominance of the CD3+CD56-NKG2C+ fraction by these clonotypes also held in several donors.

TCR beta cDNA was generated via 5'RACE template switching incorporating UMIs. One entry per CDR3 protein, without DNA, is what TCRdb gives after re-calling the 5' RACE reads. The sample table sets out about 150,000 distinct CDR3 sequences. Per the germline V gene, CDR1 is KGHDR and CDR2 is SFDVKD. The CDR3 spans 17 residues. Notes on this clonotype: Its antigen is unidentified.

The TCR comes from a woman between 50 and 59 years old in good health. The chain carries TRBV24-1 and TRBJ2-3; TCRdb reports TRBD2, a call that lacks DNA to check it against. The sample comprised blood T cells: a sorted CD56 or NKG2C T cell subset, CD4+ or CD8+ T cells, or bulk PBMC T cells (not recorded which). CDR3 sequence: CATSDVAGDLSTDTQYF.